The next 26 T cell receptor beta chains were all read from a single sample in a study of tumor and adjacent non-tumor tissue in lung cancer. The library came from three nested PCR rounds adapted from ARM-PCR protocols. TCRdb re-called the multiplex PCR reads through MiXCR, storing one row per CDR3 protein. The table records 200,000 to 250,000 distinct CDR3 sequences, 71% of them present only once. RNA was extracted from bulk tissue without any cell sorting. Sequencing used lung tumor tissue. These receptors all stem from a man aged 60 to 69 with non-small cell lung cancer.

A single count supports this clonotype. One junction end does not reproduce the germline sequence, and a read error may be involved. V and J are TRBV5-4 and TRBJ2-3, with D perhaps matching TRBD1 or TRBD2 (5 bases each). Germline CDR1 reads SGHNT; CDR2 reads YYREEE (reference sequence). This CDR3 contains 15 residues. The CDR3 spells CASSFGTAYTYTQYF. In DNA, the CDR3 is TGTGCCAGCAGCTTTGGGACGGCTTACACATATACGCAATATTTT. Looking up the rest from reference TRBV5-4 and TRBJ2-3 gives the full variable domain: ETGVTQSPTHLIKTRGQQVTLRCSSQSGHNTVSWYQQALGQGPQFIFQYYREEENGRGNFPPRFSGLQFPNYSSELNVNALELDDSALYLCASSFGTAYTYTQYFGPGTRLTVL.

As DNA, the CDR3 is TGTGCCAGCAGTTTCGGGCTAGCCAACAATGAGCAGTTCTTC. This encodes CASSFGLANNEQFF. V gene TRBV12-3 or TRBV12-4 combines with J gene TRBJ2-1, with D maybe TRBD2 (5 bases). Trimming removed 3 bases from V and 5 bases from J, with 11 bases in between. The CDR3 has 14 residues.

Remarks on this clonotype: A much larger clone lies one base from this, so it may be a read error. The V call is TRBV20-1, the J call TRBJ1-3, with D maybe TRBD1 (5 bases). Germline CDR1 and CDR2: DFQATT and SNEGSKA (reference sequence). The CDR3 sequence is 14 residues long. The CDR3 DNA is TGCAATGCTAGAGTAGGGGCCGCTGGAAACACCATATATTTT. It is translated as CNARVGAAGNTIYF.

V is TRBV6-1 and J is TRBJ1-3; TRBD1 might be the D (5 bases). The germline V gene has CDR1 MNHNS and CDR2 SASEGT. The CDR3 has 17 amino acids. Trimming removed 5 bases from V and 3 bases from J, with 20 bases in between. As DNA, the CDR3 is TGTGCCAGCAGTTCGGACAAGGGTGACTCCTGTGGAAACACCATATATTTT. This translates into CASSSDKGDSCGNTIYF.

The rearrangement links TRBV5-1 to TRBJ1-2; unclear D gene. Trimming removed 4 bases from V and 6 bases from J, with 19 bases in between. Germline V gives CDR1 SGHRS, CDR2 YFSETQ. This CDR3 contains 15 residues. CDR3 region: CASSLDPTRTDGYTF. The CDR3 DNA follows: TGCGCCAGCAGCCTCGACCCCACAAGAACAGATGGCTACACCTTC.

This clonotype was recorded only once. A junction boundary mismatches the germline segment, possibly from a read error. V usage is TRBV6-1 and J usage is TRBJ2-2, with TRBD2 identical over 7 bases. There are 17 residues in the CDR3. Germline V gene sequence: CDR1 MNHNS, CDR2 SASEGT. CDR3 region: CASSYSSGGSYAGKLFF. CDR3 sequence (DNA): TGTGCAAGCAGTTACTCTAGCGGAGGGTCTTATGCCGGGAAGCTGTTTTTT.

This clonotype has just one count. The chain couples TRBV5-1 to TRBJ2-1; the match to TRBD1 covers 8 bases. V lost 1 base and J lost 7; bases outside the gene matches: 13. CDR1 SGHRS and CDR2 YFSETQ come from the germline V gene. The CDR3 is 17 amino acids. The CDR3, as DNA: TGCGCCAGCAGCTTGTTGGCCACGGGACAGGCTTTGAATGAGCAGTTCTTC. Translating gives CASSLLATGQALNEQFF.

Note on this clonotype: This clone may be a read error of a much larger clone one base away. CDR3 nucleotides: TGCAGTGCTATTTTGTCCAGCTCTATAGATACGCATTATTTT. Its protein is CSAILSSSIDTHYF. The V gene is TRBV20-1, the J gene TRBJ2-3; the D is unclear. The V gene's germline CDR1 is DFQATT and CDR2 SNEGSKA (reference sequence). This CDR3 is 14 amino acids long.

The chain joins TRBV4-1 to TRBJ2-5, with TRBD2 matching 11 bases. Germline assignment: CDR1 MGHRA and CDR2 YSYEKL. Trimming at V came to 2 bases and at J to 4 bases, leaving 9 bases not matched to a gene. The CDR3 is 17 amino acids. The CDR3 DNA is TGCGCCAGCAGCCAAAGGGGACTAGCGGTAGAAGGAGAGACCCAGTACTTC. It encodes CASSQRGLAVEGETQYF.

Worth noting for this clonotype: One end of the junction is discordant with germline, which a read error may explain. The chain couples TRBV11-2 to TRBJ2-5; D remains ambiguous. Germline V gives CDR1 SGHAT, CDR2 FQNNGV. The CDR3 runs to 14 residues. DNA for the CDR3: TGTGCTAGCAGTTTAATTGACTACCAAGAGACCCAGTACTTC. Protein: CASSLIDYQETQYF.

This clonotype was found a few times. The chain has TRBV4-1 and TRBJ1-5; 12 nucleotides agree with TRBD1. This CDR3 is built from 18 residues. Germline V lookup: CDR1 MGHRA, CDR2 YSYEKL. Trimming took 7 bases from V and 6 from J; bases not matched to a gene: 16. CDR3 bases: TGCGCCAGCAAGTACCGAAAAAGGGACAGGGGGCGCAGTCAGCCCCAGCATTTT. As protein: CASKYRKRDRGRSQPQHF.

This clonotype was seen repeatedly, ten times or more. The chain couples TRBV6-5 to TRBJ1-6, with D possibly being TRBD1 (6 bases). The length of the CDR3 is 14 residues. From germline, CDR1 is MNHEY and CDR2 SVGAGI. Trimming left V 1 base short and J 7 bases short, with 8 bases between. The CDR3 reads CASSYFRGNSPLHF. In DNA, the CDR3 is TGTGCCAGCAGTTACTTCAGGGGCAATTCACCCCTCCACTTT.

Comments on this clonotype: One base away lies a much larger clone, so this may be a sequencing read error. V gene TRBV5-5 combines with J gene TRBJ1-5; no clear D. The germline CDR1 and CDR2 sequences are SGHKS and YYEKEE (reference sequence). This CDR3 has 16 residues. In DNA form, the CDR3 reads TGTGCCAGCAACCAAGGACCCACCACTGGCAATCAGCTCCAGCATTTT. Translated, it gives CASNQGPTTGNQLQHF.

This clonotype occurred a few times. A read error may explain this, as a much larger clone is one base away. The V gene is TRBV5-4, the J gene TRBJ1-4; no clear D. V was cut by 4 bases and J by 8 bases, with 18 bases left in between. The germline CDR1 and CDR2 sequences are SGHNT and YYREEE (reference sequence). The CDR3 contains 15 residues. The CDR3 nucleotides read TGTGCCAGCAGCGTACGGGGTGCAGTTCGGGAAAAACTGTTTTTT. Its protein is CASSVRGAVREKLFF.

Details on this clonotype: Germline is not matched at one junction end, which may reflect a read error. The chain uses TRBV11-2 and TRBJ2-5, with D possibly being TRBD1 (5 bases). The CDR3 is made up of 14 amino acids. Germline values: CDR1 SGHAT, CDR2 FQNNGV. In nucleotides, the CDR3 is TGTGCCAGCAGCACCGGACATGGGCGAGAGACCCATTACTTC. Its translation: CASSTGHGRETHYF.

V and J are TRBV4-1 and TRBJ2-2, with D perhaps TRBD2 (6 bases). The CDR3 covers 15 residues. Germline V CDR1 and CDR2: MGHRA, YSYEKL. V was trimmed by 1 base and J by 15 bases, leaving 21 bases between them. DNA of the CDR3: TGCGCCAGCAGCCAAGGGAGGGCGAACACCGGGGTGTTGTTTTTT. Amino acid sequence: CASSQGRANTGVLFF.

As for this clonotype: Mismatch with germline at one junction end may stem from a read error. The chain is built from TRBV20-1 and TRBJ2-3; 8 bases align to TRBD2. The germline gives CDR1 DFQATT, CDR2 SNEGSKA (reference sequence). The CDR3 totals 14 residues. The CDR3 nucleotides are TGTAGTACACCGGGGGGGCGTTCGAAAGATACGCAATATTTT. It codes for CSTPGGRSKDTQYF.

In this sample, this clonotype turned up once. This chain connects TRBV11-2 to TRBJ2-5, with TRBD1 matching 8 bases. With V trimmed by 11 bases and J by 5 bases, 16 bases remained unmatched. From germline, CDR1 is SGHAT and CDR2 FQNNGV. CDR3 length equals 15 residues. CDR3 protein: CAGGLDRVGAETQYF. CDR3 sequence (DNA): TGTGCCGGCGGCTTGGACAGGGTGGGCGCGGAGACCCAGTACTTC.

The V gene is TRBV20-1, the J gene TRBJ2-3, with a tentative D call TRBD2 (6 bases). The length of the CDR3 is 14 residues. The germline gives CDR1 DFQATT, CDR2 SNEGSKA (reference sequence). CDR3 coding DNA: TGCAGCGCTGTGACTGGCGGGAAATCAGATACGCAGTATTTT. Translated: CSAVTGGKSDTQYF.

The J gene is TRBJ2-5, the V gene TRBV7-8; possibly TRBD1 for D (5 bases). The CDR3 runs to 17 residues. Germline values: CDR1 SGHVS, CDR2 FQNEAQ. Trimming left V 2 bases short and J 7 bases short, with 23 bases between. The CDR3 protein is CASSLRVLGPRKGTQYF. In DNA, the CDR3 is TGTGCCAGCAGCTTACGTGTTCTGGGGCCCAGGAAAGGGACCCAGTACTTC.

A remark on this clonotype: This may be a read error: a much more frequent sequence differs by one nucleotide. The V gene is TRBV29-1, the J gene TRBJ2-3; D remains unclear. Trimming left V 3 bases short and J 3 bases short, with 7 bases between. This CDR3 has 12 residues. CDR1 and CDR2 (germline): SQVTM, ANQGSEA. CDR3 sequence reads: CSVDVGTDTQYF. DNA of the CDR3: TGCAGCGTTGACGTGGGGACAGATACGCAGTATTTT.

This clonotype was observed once. At one boundary the junction diverges from the germline segment, which might be a read error. V usage is TRBV4-3 and J usage is TRBJ2-1, with D possibly being TRBD1 (6 bases). This CDR3 has 20 residues. CDR1 and CDR2 from the germline V gene are LGHNA and YSLEER. CDR3 DNA sequence: TGCGCCAGCAGCCAAGTTCACAACAGGGCCTCTTTCAGCTCCTACAGTGAGCAGTTCTTC. Translated, it gives CASSQVHNRASFSSYSEQFF.

This clonotype was counted at least ten times. This chain connects TRBV6-5 to TRBJ2-7, with 8 bases fitting TRBD1. Trimming cost V 6 bases and J 5 bases; bases outside gene matches: 18. Germline assignment: CDR1 MNHEY and CDR2 SVGAGI. The CDR3 consists of 17 residues. The CDR3 DNA sequence: TGTGCCAGCAGCGCAAACGGAGCCCGGACAGGGAGGCACGAGCAGTACTTC. Protein sequence: CASSANGARTGRHEQYF.

The V gene is TRBV18, the J gene TRBJ1-3, with D uncertain. Trimming took 3 bases from V and 0 from J, leaving 12 bases between them. This CDR3 is 16 amino acids long. In germline, CDR1 is KGHSH, CDR2 LQKENI. Here the CDR3 reads CASSPSSTGSGNTIYF. In nucleotides, the CDR3 is TGTGCCAGCTCACCGTCTAGCACGGGCTCTGGAAACACCATATATTTT.

About this clonotype: At one end the junction does not follow the germline gene, possibly because of a read error. J is TRBJ2-3 and V is TRBV6-6, with 9 bases fitting TRBD2. The CDR3 contains 13 residues. The germline V gene encodes CDR1 MNHNY and CDR2 SVGAGI (reference sequence). The CDR3 DNA reads TGTGCCAGCAGGCGGGAGGGGACAGATATGCAGTATTTT. This sequence encodes CASRREGTDMQYF.

As regards this clonotype: A clone one base away is much larger, so this may be a read error. This rearrangement joins TRBV4-2 to TRBJ2-3; TRBD2 is a possible D gene (6 bases). The CDR3 covers 16 residues. CDR1 LGHNA and CDR2 YNFKEQ come from the germline V gene. Trimming took off 4 bases at V and 3 bases at J, with 17 bases between the two ends. CDR3 in amino acids: CASSPPSEGQTDTQYF. The CDR3 DNA reads TGTGCCAGCAGCCCTCCTAGCGAGGGCCAAACAGATACGCAGTATTTT.